Sequencing of this TCR beta chain was carried out in a study of T cell responses to AZD1222 COVID-19 vaccine. Across the whole study: Second-dose intervals of approximately 4 or approximately 12 weeks were pooled. Study-level findings and limits: It should be noted that donors were predominantly white British and more often female, and clonal diversity was possibly underestimated. Unmutated variant regions are reportedly targeted by nearly half of spike-specific TCRs. No repertoire was sampled before or during the peak T cell response, only after it.

Concerning this clone: What it recognizes is unknown.

Clones were read by immunoSEQ multiplex PCR, and TCRdb kept only the in-frame ones, dropping some. Counted here are about 140,000 clones, around nine tenths occurring once; the ten biggest clones make up 5%. Sample: peripheral blood, taken on day 0 of AZD1222 vaccination. The sequence was obtained from an adult in good health.

CDR3 sequence reads: CATSDSPTPSSYEQYF. The CDR3 bases are TGTGCCACCAGTGATTCTCCGACACCGAGCTCCTACGAGCAGTACTTC. The chain joins TRBV24-1 to TRBJ2-7; unclear D gene. The CDR3 sequence is 16 residues long. V was pared by 2 bases and J by 0 bases, with 13 bases between. The V gene's germline CDR1 is KGHDR and CDR2 SFDVKD.